The next 17 T cell receptor beta chains were all read from a single sample in a study of shared T cell receptors in the human thymus. Here immunoSEQ multiplex PCR was the method, and the copy in TCRdb shows in-frame clones only, minus some. The sample includes about 610,000 clones, approximately 90% of them seen just once. These same records also appear under a second study, on human thymus T cells.

Input material: thymocytes. The receptors here all came from a boy younger than two with a congenital heart defect.

This clone has only one observation. The rearrangement joins TRBV7-9 to TRBJ2-2, with a possible D match to TRBD1 (6 bases). Germline V lookup: CDR1 SEHNR, CDR2 FQNEAQ (reference sequence). Trimming left V 3 bases short and J 0 bases short, with 8 bases between. The CDR3 covers 15 residues. CDR3 DNA sequence: TGTGCCAGCAGCTTGACAGGTCCGAACACCGGGGAGCTGTTTTTT. This gives the protein CASSLTGPNTGELFF.

CDR3 amino acids: CASSPWGLAPFLAKNIQYF. In nucleotides, the CDR3 is TGTGCCAGCTCACCATGGGGACTAGCTCCTTTTTTGGCCAAAAACATTCAGTACTTC. The rearrangement links TRBV18 to TRBJ2-4; 9 bases align to TRBD2. The trim removed 2 bases at V and 1 base at J, leaving 12 bases unmatched. The germline CDR1 and CDR2 sequences are KGHSH and LQKENI. The CDR3 loop spans 19 amino acids. Full variable domain (rest looked up from reference TRBV18 and TRBJ2-4): NAGVMQNPRHLVRRRGQEARLRCSPMKGHSHVYWYRQLPEEGLKFMVYLQKENIIDESGMPKERFSAEFPKEGPSILRIQQVVRGDSAAYFCASSPWGLAPFLAKNIQYFGAGTRLSVL.

This clone occurred a few times. This chain links TRBV27 with TRBJ2-7; TRBD2 aligns across 13 bases. The CDR3 covers 17 residues. J lost 6 bases, V lost 5 bases, and 13 bases had no gene match. Per the germline V gene, CDR1 is MNHEY and CDR2 is SMNVEV (reference sequence). In nucleotides, the CDR3 is TGTGCCAGCAGTCCACTTTTAGGACTAGCGGGAGAATGCGAGCAGTACTTC. Amino acid sequence: CASSPLLGLAGECEQYF.

This chain connects TRBV2 to TRBJ2-7; weak D call: TRBD1 (6 bases). Per germline, CDR1 SNHLY and CDR2 FYNNEI. The CDR3 spans 14 residues. The ends were cut back, 6 bases at V and 3 bases at J, with 15 bases in the middle. This CDR3 reads CASRESGGGYEQYF. The CDR3 DNA reads as TGTGCCAGCAGAGAGTCTGGGGGCGGCTACGAGCAGTACTTC.

V is TRBV5-4 and J is TRBJ2-5; D gene ambiguous. Between the trimmed V and J ends, which lost 2 bases and 5 bases, there was a span of 10 bases. Germline loops: CDR1 SGHNT, CDR2 YYREEE (reference sequence). CDR3 length: 13 amino acids. The CDR3 sequence: CASSLGVWETQYF. CDR3 bases: TGTGCCAGCAGCTTAGGAGTCTGGGAGACCCAGTACTTC.

V usage is TRBV20-1 and J usage is TRBJ2-5, with D possibly being TRBD2 (6 bases). CDR1 and CDR2 from the germline V gene are DFQATT and SNEGSKA (reference sequence). This CDR3 contains 10 residues. V lost 6 bases to trimming and J lost 7 bases, with 9 bases between them. The CDR3 DNA sequence: TGCAGTGCCCTCGGGAGGACCCAGTACTTC. Translated: CSALGRTQYF.

The rearrangement uses TRBV25-1 and TRBJ2-1; D is possibly TRBD1 (5 bases). The V gene's germline CDR1 is MGHDK and CDR2 SYGVNS. V shed 2 bases and J shed 0 bases, with 11 bases lying between them. The CDR3 has 16 amino acids. This CDR3 reads CASSEDSASSYNEQFF. As DNA, the CDR3 is TGTGCCAGCAGTGAAGACAGCGCTAGCTCCTACAATGAGCAGTTCTTC.

The rearrangement joins TRBV10-3 to TRBJ1-1; D might be TRBD1 (6 bases). The CDR3 has 13 residues. Trimming pared 8 bases from V and 4 bases from J, leaving 14 bases between. Germline values: CDR1 ENHRY, CDR2 SYGVKD. The CDR3 DNA sequence: TGTGCCATCGGGGAGGGGGGGAGCACTGAAGCTTTCTTT. As protein: CAIGEGGSTEAFF.

J is TRBJ2-7 and V is TRBV2; TRBD2 aligns across 7 bases. The V gene end was trimmed by 9 bases and the J gene end by 0 bases; junction bases not matched to a gene: 11. Germline V gene lookup returns CDR1 SNHLY and CDR2 FYNNEI. This CDR3 has 15 residues. Here the CDR3 reads CARAPPSGLSYEQYF. In DNA form, the CDR3 reads TGTGCCAGGGCCCCCCCTAGCGGTCTCTCCTACGAGCAGTACTTC.

This chain connects TRBV9 to TRBJ2-1, with 7 bases lining up with TRBD2. The germline CDR1 and CDR2 sequences are SGDLS and YYNGEE. Trimming cost V 3 bases and J 7 bases; bases outside gene matches: 10. The length of the CDR3 is 15 residues. This chain's CDR3 is CASSASDGGGNEQFF. Here the CDR3 DNA reads TGTGCCAGCAGCGCCTCCGATGGGGGGGGGAATGAGCAGTTCTTC.

The J gene is TRBJ1-2, the V gene TRBV15; TRBD1 matches 9 bases. V lost 5 bases and J lost 8; bases outside the gene matches: 15. CDR1 LNHNV and CDR2 YYDKDF come from the germline V gene (reference sequence). This CDR3 has 16 amino acids. The CDR3 sequence is CATSLLTGGEVKGYTF. The CDR3 nucleotides are TGTGCCACCAGCCTTTTGACAGGGGGTGAGGTAAAGGGCTACACCTTC.

The chain recombines TRBV5-1 with TRBJ2-7, with TRBD1 matching over 7 bases. Trimming cost V 1 base and J 1 base; bases outside gene matches: 29. This CDR3 contains 23 residues. The germline V gene has CDR1 SGHRS and CDR2 YFSETQ. CDR3 in DNA: TGCGCCAGCAGCTTGCGGCCGAGGGCTCCGATCGAACCTCACCGGGACAGTTCCTACGAGCAGTACTTC. Its translation: CASSLRPRAPIEPHRDSSYEQYF.

The J gene is TRBJ2-6, the V gene TRBV5-4; the D gene is possibly TRBD1 (6 bases). The V and J ends lost 0 bases and 3 bases respectively, with 10 bases between them. Germline V gives CDR1 SGHNT, CDR2 YYREEE (reference sequence). The CDR3 consists of 16 residues. DNA for the CDR3: TGTGCCAGCAGCTTGGTGGGGGCGCGTGGGGCCAACGTCCTGACTTTC. It yields the protein CASSLVGARGANVLTF.

The chain has TRBV6-5 and TRBJ1-3; D unclear. Germline lookup yields CDR1 MNHEY and CDR2 SVGAGI. This CDR3 region has 15 residues. V was clipped by 5 bases and J by 5 bases, with 16 bases between them. This chain's CDR3 is CASSRVSGQRNTIYF. The CDR3 DNA reads TGTGCCAGCAGTAGAGTCTCTGGGCAAAGAAACACCATATATTTT.

The chain links TRBV9 to TRBJ2-3, with a possible D match to TRBD2 (5 bases). This CDR3 has 13 amino acids. Germline assignment: CDR1 SGDLS and CDR2 YYNGEE. The V gene lost 0 bases and the J gene lost 8 bases, with 10 bases spanning the gap. The DNA for the CDR3 is TGTGCCAGCAGCGTAGCGGGCGGAGGTACGCAGTATTTT. Protein: CASSVAGGGTQYF.

This clone was seen more than once but under ten times. The chain employs TRBV30 and TRBJ1-1, with TRBD1 matching over 9 bases. Germline CDR1 GTSNPN, CDR2 SVGIG (reference sequence). Trimming cost V 5 bases and J 6 bases; bases outside gene matches: 7. CDR3 size: 13 residues. CDR3 bases: TGTGCCTGGGCCCGGGACAGGGTATCTGAAGCTTTCTTT. This sequence encodes CAWARDRVSEAFF.

The chain links TRBV6-6 to TRBJ1-2; no reliable D call. The ends were cut back, 10 bases at V and 4 bases at J, with 22 bases in the middle. The CDR3 has 15 residues. Germline CDR1 is MNHNY and CDR2 is SVGAGI (reference sequence). CDR3 sequence: CATSRVLTGSYGYTF. The CDR3, as DNA: TGTGCCACATCACGGGTGCTTACTGGGTCCTATGGCTACACCTTC.